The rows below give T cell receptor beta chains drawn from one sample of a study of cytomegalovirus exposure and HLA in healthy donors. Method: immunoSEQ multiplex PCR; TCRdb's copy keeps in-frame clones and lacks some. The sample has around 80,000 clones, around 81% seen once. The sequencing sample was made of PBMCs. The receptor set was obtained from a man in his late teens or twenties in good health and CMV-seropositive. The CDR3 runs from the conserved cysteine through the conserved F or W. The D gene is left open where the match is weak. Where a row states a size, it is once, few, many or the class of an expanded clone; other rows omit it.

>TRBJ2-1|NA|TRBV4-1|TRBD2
TGCGCCAGCAGCCAAGATCTAAGACTAGCGGGTCACAATGAGCAGTTCTTC
CASSQDLRLAGHNEQFF
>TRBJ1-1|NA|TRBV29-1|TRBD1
TGCAGCGGGGGACAGTACACTGAAGCTTTCTTT
CSGGQYTEAFF
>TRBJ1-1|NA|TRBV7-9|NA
TGTGCCAGCAGCTTAGGAGCTGGTCTAGGTGAAGCTTTCTTT
CASSLGAGLGEAFF
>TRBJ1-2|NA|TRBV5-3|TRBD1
TGTGCCAGAAGCTTGAGGGGGCCTGGCTACACCTTC
CARSLRGPGYTF
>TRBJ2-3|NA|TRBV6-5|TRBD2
TGTGCCAGCAGTTACTCGGCGGGAGTTAGTGATACGCAGTATTTT
CASSYSAGVSDTQYF
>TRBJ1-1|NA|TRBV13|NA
TGTGCCAGCAGCCTGTCCACTGAAGCTTTCTTT
CASSLSTEAFF
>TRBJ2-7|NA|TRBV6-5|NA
TGTGCCAGCAGACCCAGGGCTACCTACGAGCAGTACTTC
CASRPRATYEQYF
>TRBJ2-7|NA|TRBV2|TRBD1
TGTGCCAGCAGGGGGACAGGGTACTACGAGCAGTACTTC
CASRGTGYYEQYF
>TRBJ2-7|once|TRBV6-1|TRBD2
TGTGCCAGCTCCCCCGGGACTATCTACGAGCAGTACTTC
CASSPGTIYEQYF
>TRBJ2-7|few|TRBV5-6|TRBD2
TGTGCCAGCAGACCAGGACTAGCGGGGGCCTACGAGCAGTACTTC
CASRPGLAGAYEQYF
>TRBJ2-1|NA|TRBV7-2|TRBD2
TGTGCCAGCAGCTTCGGGAGGGCCATTACAATTGAGCAGTTCTTC
CASSFGRAITIEQFF
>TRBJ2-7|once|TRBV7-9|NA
TGTGCCAGCAGCCCTGACGCCGGGACAAGGAGCTCCTACGAGCAGTACTTC
CASSPDAGTRSSYEQYF
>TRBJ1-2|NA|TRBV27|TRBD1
TGTGCCAGCAGTTTCGACAGGGGGCAGTATGGCTACACCTTC
CASSFDRGQYGYTF
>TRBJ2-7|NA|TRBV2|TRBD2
TGTGCCAGCAGTGAACACGGCGGGGGCTACGAGCAGTACTTC
CASSEHGGGYEQYF
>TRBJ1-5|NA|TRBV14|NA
TGTGCCAGCAGCCAAGATCGAGGGCAGCCCCAGCATTTT
CASSQDRGQPQHF
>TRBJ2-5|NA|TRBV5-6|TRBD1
TGTGCCAGCCAAAGACAGGGGGCTCTGGAGACCCAGTACTTC
CASQRQGALETQYF
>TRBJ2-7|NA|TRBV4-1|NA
TGCGCCAGCAGCGAACTGGTGACTAGCTCCTACGAGCAGTACTTC
CASSELVTSSYEQYF
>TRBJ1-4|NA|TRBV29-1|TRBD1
TGCAGCGCCCGGGACAGGGGCACTAATGAAAAACTGTTTTTT
CSARDRGTNEKLFF
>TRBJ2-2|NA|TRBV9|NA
TGTGCCAGCAGCATCGACCAGGGGTATGGCGGGGAGCTGTTTTTT
CASSIDQGYGGELFF
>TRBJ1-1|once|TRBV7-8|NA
TGTGCCAGCAGCTTAGCTTACTACACTGAAGCTTTCTTT
CASSLAYYTEAFF
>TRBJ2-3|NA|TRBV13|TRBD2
TGTGCCAGCAGCCCGCCGGGACTAGCATTAAAGGGGGATACGCAGTATTTT
CASSPPGLALKGDTQYF
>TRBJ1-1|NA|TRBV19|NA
TGTGCCAGTAGTATCCAGCGCTACGGCACTGAAGCTTTCTTT
CASSIQRYGTEAFF
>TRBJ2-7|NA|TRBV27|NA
TGTGCCAGCAGGTTAGCGGCTCCTTCCTACGAGCAGTACTTC
CASRLAAPSYEQYF
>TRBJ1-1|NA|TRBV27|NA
TGTGCCAGCAGGGACAGCTTCCAGAACACTGAAGCTTTCTTT
CASRDSFQNTEAFF
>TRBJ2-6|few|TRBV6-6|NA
TGTGCCAGCAGTTACGTCGGCTCTGGGGCCAACGTCCTGACTTTC
CASSYVGSGANVLTF
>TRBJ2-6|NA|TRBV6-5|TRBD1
TGTGCCAGCAGCGATACAGGGGTTGGGGCCAACGTCCTGACTTTC
CASSDTGVGANVLTF
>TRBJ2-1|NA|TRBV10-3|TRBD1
TGTGCCATCAGCCACACAGGGGGCGGTGAGCAGTTCTTC
CAISHTGGGEQFF
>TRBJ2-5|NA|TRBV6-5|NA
TGTGCCAGCAGTCGTATCAGGGGTACCCAAGAGACCCAGTACTTC
CASSRIRGTQETQYF
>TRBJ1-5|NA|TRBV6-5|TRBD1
TGTGCCAGCAGGACAGGACAGGGACGTCAGCCCCAGCATTTT
CASRTGQGRQPQHF